Below, one T cell receptor (beta chain) is given with its context. The specificity of this receptor is unknown. Per-nucleotide qualities are absent, and no much larger clonotype sits a single base away. The data are from a study of blood T cells in healthy people across ages (dated by TCRdb to between 2014 and 2016). Looking at the study overall: In model experiments, template switching captured about one uniquely barcoded TCR beta cDNA molecule for every two T cells. Using deep sequencing normalized with unique cDNA molecular identifiers, the study measured how TCR beta repertoire diversity changes with age. Four age groups were formed from the donors: young (average roughly 15 years), middle-aged (around 39), aged (approximately 60) and long-lived (more than 75). To avoid experimental bias, donors of different ages were spread randomly across the sequencing lanes. For two donors (one aged 18 to 29 and one aged 80 or older), the study analyzed two additional independent replicas of 1 million unique cDNA reads from the same blood draw.

The research as a whole found: Compared with the aged group, more naive CD4+ T cells, fewer expanded clones and increased TCR diversity were shown by the long-lived group, suggesting age selection. Conclusive comparison of naive and antigen-experienced compartments was prevented by the profiling of bulk unsorted PBMCs. As age increased, observed TCR beta diversity per million T cells dropped in a roughly linear way, and a significant reduction was already evident by age roughly 36. There was a strong correlation between observed TCR beta diversity and the percentage of naive T cells measured by flow cytometry. Donor CMV infection status was unknown, potentially confounding age-related changes in expanded clonotypes. Estimates of total diversity based on one million sequenced T cells were regarded as lower bounds and as underestimates.

Receptor amplification or capture employed 5' RACE. Sequencing was performed on an Illumina HiSeq 2500. A second PCR of roughly 7 to 12 cycles was performed with a sample-barcoded 5' primer and a J-beta primer mix. A template-switch 5' adaptor carrying 12 random nucleotides introduced a unique molecular identifier onto each TCR beta cDNA molecule. Each sample yielded at least 3 million CDR3-containing paired-end reads. First-strand cDNA was synthesized from all RNA with the Mint cDNA synthesis kit, primed by a TRBC-specific oligonucleotide. Following uracil-DNA glycosylase treatment, all cDNA underwent a first 18-cycle PCR with the universal primers M1SS and BC2_uni_R. Per the authors' processing: Each sample was normalized by randomly selecting 1 million high-quality reads, each carrying a distinct molecular identifier. Instead of being binned into consensus sequences, reads with shared molecular identifiers were discarded. MiTCR, set to a Q25 quality threshold and the strictest error-elimination algorithm, was used for CDR3 identification, clonotype clustering and error correction. A nonparametric unseen species model with Euler transformation was used to estimate a lower bound on total TCR beta diversity. The public reads were quality trimmed at Q25 with fastp and then assembled into clones with MiXCR by TCRdb, keeping productive beta chains. CDR3 protein sequences are deduplicated, and each keeps its most common genes and DNA. In this record, the V and J calls reflect TCRdb's handling and not the investigators' own analysis. In all, the sample holds 750,000 to 950,000 distinct CDR3 sequences, and approximately 53% of those were seen once. About two fifths of the sample comes from the top ten.

The CDR3 covers 13 residues, taking in both the cysteine and the phenylalanine. The only DNA kept is the CDR3, 39 bases in frame from the first base. V drops 0 bases and J drops 3 bases, leaving 6 bases in between. Sequences SGHTA (CDR1) and FQGNSA (CDR2) are obtained from the germline V gene. The donors were under 40 Caucasian individuals from Russia, aged roughly 6 to 100 years, who were systemically healthy. Each donor gave ten milliliters of peripheral blood, collected into EDTA-treated Vacutainer tubes. Ficoll-Paque density-gradient centrifugation was used to isolate PBMCs, with at least 6.5 million per sample. Total RNA, at least 5 micrograms per sample, was extracted from PBMCs with Trizol reagent. For every donor, an aliquot of PBMCs went through flow cytometry to measure the percentages of naive CD45RAhigh/CD27high T cells.

The V and J genes are TRBV7-2 and TRBJ2-7, with the D gene call left open. Sequencing was performed on blood. The TCR originated in a man older than 75 in good health. The DNA is as follows: TGTGCCAGCAGCTTAGCCCAGCGCTACGAGCAGTACTTC. This encodes CASSLAQRYEQYF.